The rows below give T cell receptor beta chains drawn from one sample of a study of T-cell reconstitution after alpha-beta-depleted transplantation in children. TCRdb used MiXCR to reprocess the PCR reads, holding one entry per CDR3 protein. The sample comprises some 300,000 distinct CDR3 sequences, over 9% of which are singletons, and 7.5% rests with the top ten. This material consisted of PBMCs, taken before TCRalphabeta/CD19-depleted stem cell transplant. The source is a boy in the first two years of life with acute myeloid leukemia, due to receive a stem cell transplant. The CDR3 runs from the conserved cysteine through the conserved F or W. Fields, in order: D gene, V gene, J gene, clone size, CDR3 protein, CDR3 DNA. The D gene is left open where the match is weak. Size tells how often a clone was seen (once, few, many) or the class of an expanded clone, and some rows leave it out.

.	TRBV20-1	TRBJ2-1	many	CSARDFGARLGTYNEQFF	TGCAGTGCTAGAGATTTCGGGGCCCGACTAGGGACCTACAATGAGCAGTTCTTC
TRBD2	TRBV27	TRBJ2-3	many	CASSWTGVGLAGETDTQYF	TGTGCCAGCAGTTGGACAGGGGTTGGACTAGCGGGAGAGACAGATACGCAGTATTTT
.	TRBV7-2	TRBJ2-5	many	CASSSRGARETQYF	TGTGCCAGCAGCTCCCGTGGGGCACGGGAGACCCAGTACTTC
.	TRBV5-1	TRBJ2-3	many	CASSLRLTGTDTQYF	TGCGCCAGCAGCTTGCGGTTGACAGGCACAGATACGCAGTATTTT
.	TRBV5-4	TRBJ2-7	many	CASSYPRANEQYF	TGTGCCAGCAGCTACCCCCGGGCCAACGAGCAGTACTTC
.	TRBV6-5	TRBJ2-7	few	CASSYTGQPRNEQYF	TGTGCCAGCAGTTACACAGGACAGCCAAGGAACGAGCAGTACTTC
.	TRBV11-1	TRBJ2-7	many	CASSPRRQGQGAGEQYF	TGTGCCAGCAGCCCGCGAAGGCAGGGGCAAGGGGCTGGGGAGCAGTACTTC
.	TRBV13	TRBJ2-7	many	CASSLGLQIYEQYF	TGTGCCAGCAGCTTAGGCTTACAGATCTACGAGCAGTACTTC
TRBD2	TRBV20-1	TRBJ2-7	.	CSAREGTSGKTEQYF	TGCAGTGCTAGAGAAGGGACTAGCGGGAAGACTGAGCAGTACTTC
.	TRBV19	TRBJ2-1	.	CASSIVRGDEQFF	TGTGCCAGTAGTATAGTGAGGGGAGATGAGCAGTTCTTC
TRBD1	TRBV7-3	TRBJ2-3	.	CASNAGTADTQYF	TGTGCCAGCAACGCCGGGACAGCAGATACGCAGTATTTT
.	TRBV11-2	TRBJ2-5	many	CASSLSRGEETQYF	TGTGCCAGCAGCTTAAGCAGGGGGGAAGAGACCCAGTACTTC
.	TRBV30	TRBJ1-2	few	CAWSLTFPGSGYTF	TGTGCCTGGAGTCTTACGTTCCCCGGCTCTGGCTACACCTTC
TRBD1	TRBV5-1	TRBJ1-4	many	CASSFRTGWDEKLFF	TGCGCCAGCAGCTTCCGGACAGGGTGGGATGAAAAACTGTTTTTT
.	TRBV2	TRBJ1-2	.	CASSVVENYGYTF	TGTGCCAGCAGTGTGGTAGAGAACTATGGCTACACCTTC
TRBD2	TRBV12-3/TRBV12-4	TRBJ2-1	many	CASRPGLAGYNEQFF	TGTGCCAGCAGACCCGGACTAGCGGGGTATAATGAGCAGTTCTTC